The next 3 T cell receptor beta chains were all read from a single sample in a study of CD8 T cells in ankylosing spondylitis (dated by TCRdb to the late 2010s). Findings and caveats that apply to the study as a whole: Blood from ankylosing spondylitis patients appeared to be characterized by a TCR beta motif made up of seven or eight highly homologous amino acid variants.

Which antigens these TCRs recognize remains unknown. To prepare the library, 5' RACE was applied. Sequencing instrument: Illumina HiSeq 2500. The public reads were reprocessed in TCRdb via fastp at Q25 and MiXCR, keeping in-frame beta chains. Each CDR3 protein appears once, grouped with its most common genes and DNA. Counted in this sample were approximately 520,000 distinct CDR3 sequences; approximately 5% of them appeared once. Roughly 3.5% of the sample comes from the top ten. Sequencing was performed on blood, either unsorted or a sorted T cell fraction (not recorded which). The receptors were sampled from a male donor with ankylosing spondylitis.

This clonotype was detected ten times or more. The chain carries TRBV20-1 and TRBJ2-5; D unclear. The germline V and J ends were trimmed by 2 bases and 1 base, with 11 bases remaining between them. Per germline, CDR1 DFQATT and CDR2 SNEGSKA (reference sequence). This CDR3 comprises 14 residues. The CDR3 region is CSARRRGFQETQYF. Here the CDR3 DNA reads TGCAGTGCTAGACGCCGCGGTTTCCAAGAGACCCAGTACTTC.

Many counts were recorded for this clonotype. The chain couples TRBV4-3 to TRBJ2-1; 9 nucleotides line up with TRBD1. Looked up from germline, CDR1 is LGHNA and CDR2 is YSLEER. The CDR3 spans 15 residues. After removal of 3 bases from V and 4 bases from J, the junction contained 4 bases not matched to a gene. CDR3 in amino acids: CASSHSGTGYNEQFF. The DNA for the CDR3 is TGCGCCAGCAGCCATTCCGGGACAGGGTACAATGAGCAGTTCTTC.

This clonotype was seen repeatedly, ten times or more. V is TRBV9 and J is TRBJ2-6; D perhaps matches TRBD2 (6 bases). The V gene's germline CDR1 is SGDLS and CDR2 YYNGEE. The CDR3 runs to 16 residues. The V end lost 0 bases, the J end lost 2 bases, and 9 bases lay between the germline ends. CDR3 DNA: TGTGCCAGCAGCGTAGCTCCGGGAGCTGGGGCCAACGTCCTGACTTTC. Translated: CASSVAPGAGANVLTF.